A single sample gave rise to the 14 T cell receptor beta chains below, sequenced in a study of naive and memory T cell subsets. Both TRBC1 and TRBC2 were covered by a beta constant-region primer of two equimolar oligonucleotides. TCRdb reprocessed the UMI-ligation and nested PCR reads via MiXCR and lists one record per CDR3 protein. The sample lists under 100,000 distinct CDR3 sequences, over 7% occurring once. Sequenced material: central memory CD4+ T cells from blood. The receptors were gathered from a human donor in good health.

This clonotype was seen many times. This chain links TRBV29-1 with TRBJ2-7; D is ambiguous. This CDR3 spans 13 amino acids. The V and J ends lost 8 bases and 4 bases respectively, with 18 bases between them. The V gene's germline CDR1 is SQVTM and CDR2 ANQGSEA. CDR3 region: CSTQDGSGYEQYF. The CDR3 DNA follows: TGCAGCACCCAGGACGGGTCCGGTTACGAGCAGTACTTC.

The chain has TRBV29-1 and TRBJ2-1; 10 nucleotides line up with TRBD2. The CDR3 is 17 residues long. From germline, CDR1 is SQVTM and CDR2 ANQGSEA. V was clipped by 0 bases and J by 5 bases; unmatched bases: 10. DNA for the CDR3: TGCAGCGTTGAAGATCGTCGCCTAGCGGGAGCCCACAATGAGCAGTTCTTC. Protein product: CSVEDRRLAGAHNEQFF.

A few counts support this clonotype. V and J are TRBV19 and TRBJ1-5; D not resolved. The CDR3 runs to 14 residues. V was pared by 7 bases and J by 0 bases, with 10 bases between. Germline CDR1 LNHDA, CDR2 SQIVND (reference sequence). For the CDR3, the DNA is TGTGCCAGTAAAGTGCAGGCTAGCAATCAGCCCCAGCATTTT. Translated: CASKVQASNQPQHF.

This chain joins TRBV19 and TRBJ2-5, with D unresolved. The CDR3 consists of 14 residues. Germline CDR1 LNHDA, CDR2 SQIVND (reference sequence). V was shortened by 0 bases and J by 2 bases, with 7 bases between the two germline ends. This CDR3 is CASSIDPSQETQYF. DNA of the CDR3: TGTGCCAGTAGTATAGACCCGTCTCAAGAGACCCAGTACTTC.

This chain uses TRBV5-1 with TRBJ2-5; D might be TRBD1 or TRBD2, each matching 5 bases. The CDR3 runs 14 residues. Germline V gene lookup returns CDR1 SGHRS and CDR2 YFSETQ. With 1 base removed from V and 1 base from J, the gap between germline ends came to 8 bases. The CDR3 region is CASSLFGAQETQYF. DNA for the CDR3: TGCGCCAGCAGCTTGTTCGGGGCCCAAGAGACCCAGTACTTC. Filled out from reference TRBV5-1 and TRBJ2-5, the complete variable domain reads KAGVTQTPRYLIKTRGQQVTLSCSPISGHRSVSWYQQTPGQGLQFLFEYFSETQRNKGNFPGRFSGRQFSNSRSEMNVSTLELGDSALYLCASSLFGAQETQYFGPGTRLLVL.

In this sample, this clonotype turned up many times. CDR3 residues: CASSTGTYGYTF. Here the CDR3 DNA reads TGTGCCAGTAGCACCGGGACGTATGGCTACACCTTC. The V call is TRBV19, the J call TRBJ1-2; TRBD1 is a possible D gene (5 bases). The V end lost 6 bases, the J end lost 5 bases, and 10 bases lay between the germline ends. Germline CDR1 LNHDA, CDR2 SQIVND (reference sequence). The CDR3 length is 12 residues.

There are many counts of this clonotype. The chain joins TRBV18 to TRBJ2-6, with D perhaps TRBD1 (6 bases). Germline V gene lookup returns CDR1 KGHSH and CDR2 LQKENI. There are 19 residues in the CDR3. V lost 4 bases to trimming and J lost 2 bases, with 21 bases between them. The CDR3 is CASSQQPRITGTGANVLTF. Here the CDR3 DNA reads TGTGCCAGCTCACAACAGCCACGGATAACAGGGACTGGGGCCAACGTCCTGACTTTC.

This clonotype was observed many times. V gene TRBV29-1 combines with J gene TRBJ1-2; TRBD1 matches at 9 bases. Trimming removed 1 base from V and 4 bases from J; junction bases left unmatched: 1. Germline loops: CDR1 SQVTM, CDR2 ANQGSEA. This CDR3 spans 13 amino acids. CDR3 nucleotide sequence: TGCAGCGTTGAAGGGGACAGGGCCTATGGCTACACCTTC. Translating it yields CSVEGDRAYGYTF.

This clonotype appeared a few times. The rearrangement links TRBV3-1 to TRBJ2-5; maybe TRBD1 (6 bases). CDR1 LGHDT and CDR2 YNNKEL come from the germline V gene (reference sequence). The CDR3 covers 15 residues. The germline V and J ends were trimmed by 1 base and 8 bases, with 17 bases remaining between them. The CDR3 DNA reads TGTGCCAGCAGCCAAGTAACAGGGCCAAGAGTCACCCAGTACTTC. It yields the protein CASSQVTGPRVTQYF.

This clonotype showed up just a few times. The chain couples TRBV3-1 to TRBJ2-3, with D tentatively TRBD2 (5 bases). This CDR3 has 17 amino acids. V lost 4 bases and J lost 1, with 18 bases in between. Germline-derived CDR1 and CDR2 are LGHDT and YNNKEL (reference sequence). The CDR3 DNA is TGTGCCAGCAGCCGGGTGGGCGGAGGTTGGGGCACAGATACGCAGTATTTT. Residues: CASSRVGGGWGTDTQYF.

This clonotype was recorded at least ten times. This sequence joins TRBV6-1 and TRBJ2-3, with 11 bases aligning to TRBD2. V shed 4 bases, J shed 5 bases, and the junction held 17 bases outside the gene matches. This CDR3 comprises 19 residues. The germline V gene encodes CDR1 MNHNS and CDR2 SASEGT. Written as DNA, the CDR3 is TGTGCCAGCAGTGTCTACCGACTAGCGGGGAGGACAGGGAAAGATACGCAGTATTTT. It specifies CASSVYRLAGRTGKDTQYF.

This clonotype appeared a few times. The chain uses TRBV20-1 and TRBJ2-3; perhaps D is TRBD1 or TRBD2 (5 bases each). Germline CDR1 is DFQATT and CDR2 is SNEGSKA (reference sequence). The CDR3 runs to 15 residues. Trimming cost V 4 bases and J 0 bases, with 14 bases left between them. CDR3 nucleotides: TGCAGTGCTACCCGAGGGGTCCATAGCACAGATACGCAGTATTTT. This sequence encodes CSATRGVHSTDTQYF.

In regard to this clonotype: Being one base from a much bigger clone, this may be a read error. This chain links TRBV24-1 with TRBJ2-1, with D possibly being TRBD2 (6 bases). The CDR3 extends over 13 amino acids. From germline, CDR1 is KGHDR and CDR2 SFDVKD. The CDR3 sequence: CAISDGGRKEQFF. The CDR3 DNA reads as TGTGCCATCAGTGACGGGGGACGGAAGGAGCAGTTCTTC.

This clonotype was counted ten times or more. This chain connects TRBV7-2 to TRBJ2-3, with D uncertain. Trimming took off 1 base at V and 1 base at J, with 6 bases between the two ends. The length of the CDR3 is 14 residues. The germline gives CDR1 SGHTA, CDR2 FQGNSA. The CDR3 loop reads CASSLERGTDTQYF. The CDR3 nucleotides read TGTGCCAGCAGCTTAGAAAGGGGCACAGATACGCAGTATTTT.